Listed here are 10 T cell receptor beta chains from one sample, sequenced in a study of shared clonotypes between healthy human individuals. Libraries were prepared by immunoSEQ multiplex PCR; TCRdb keeps only in-frame clonotypes and omits some of them. The data show about 1 million clones, about 77% seen once. Sequencing used memory CD4+ T cells sorted from blood. The subset denotes: CD45RA-negative fraction. All receptors come from a young man in good health.

This clone appeared a few times. The chain couples TRBV7-3 to TRBJ2-1; 11 nucleotides agree with TRBD2. Germline V gene data show CDR1 as SGHTA and CDR2 as FQGTGA. This CDR3 is built from 16 residues. V lost 5 bases and J lost 8; bases outside the gene matches: 11. CDR3 in DNA: TGTGCCAGCAGCCCGGCGGGACTAGCGGTTTCGGATGAGCAGTTCTTC. It codes for CASSPAGLAVSDEQFF.

As concerns this clone: Other DNA sequences of this sample code for an identical CDR3. CDR3 loop: CASSSERLNTEAFF. CDR3 DNA sequence: TGCGCCAGCAGCTCGGAACGGCTGAACACTGAAGCTTTCTTT. The gene calls are TRBV5-1 and TRBJ1-1; D not certain. In germline, CDR1 is SGHRS, CDR2 YFSETQ. The CDR3 is 14 amino acids. V was trimmed by 3 bases and J by 0 bases, leaving 9 bases between them.

The V call is TRBV16, the J call TRBJ1-5; the D is unclear. Germline assignment: CDR1 KGHSY and CDR2 FQNENV. V lost 0 bases, J lost 0 bases, and 9 bases lay in between. CDR3 size: 16 residues. DNA for the CDR3: TGTGCCAGCAGCCAATCCTTAGGTGCTAGCAATCAGCCCCAGCATTTT. It yields the protein CASSQSLGASNQPQHF.

V usage is TRBV10-3 and J usage is TRBJ1-5, with 10 bases matching TRBD1. Germline CDR1 reads ENHRY; CDR2 reads SYGVKD. Trimming cost V 6 bases and J 5 bases; bases outside gene matches: 7. The CDR3 has 15 amino acids. CDR3 in amino acids: CAIRAGQGDYQPQHF. CDR3 in DNA: TGTGCCATCAGGGCCGGACAGGGGGATTATCAGCCCCAGCATTTT.

The chain carries TRBV30 and TRBJ2-4; D is unresolved. Germline CDR1 and CDR2: GTSNPN and SVGIG (reference sequence). Trimming stripped 7 bases from V and 0 bases from J, with 10 bases between. The CDR3 covers 13 residues. CDR3 DNA: TGTGCCTCAGAGACTCTAGCCAAAAACATTCAGTACTTC. Amino acid sequence: CASETLAKNIQYF.

This chain links TRBV5-1 with TRBJ2-5, with TRBD1 matching over 8 bases. Germline V gene lookup returns CDR1 SGHRS and CDR2 YFSETQ. After removal of 3 bases from V and 1 base from J, the junction contained 11 bases not matched to a gene. CDR3 length: 17 amino acids. The CDR3 protein is CASSSAPTGARQETQYF. As DNA, the CDR3 is TGCGCCAGCAGCTCCGCCCCGACAGGGGCCCGCCAAGAGACCCAGTACTTC.

Details on this clone: Since a far larger clone is one base different, this is likely a read error. The same CDR3 arises from other DNA sequences in this sample as well. The V gene is TRBV6-5, the J gene TRBJ1-2, with 7 bases that match TRBD1. The CDR3 runs to 15 residues. The germline V gene has CDR1 MNHEY and CDR2 SVGAGI. CDR3 sequence (DNA): TGCGCCAGCAGTAGCCAGGAGGGACAGCCCTATGGCTACACCTTC. Amino acids: CASSSQEGQPYGYTF.

V gene TRBV10-3 combines with J gene TRBJ2-7; weak D call: TRBD2 (6 bases). CDR1 ENHRY and CDR2 SYGVKD come from the germline V gene. The CDR3 spans 14 residues. The V end lost 4 bases, the J end lost 6 bases, and 16 bases lay between the germline ends. For the CDR3, the DNA is TGTGCCATCAGTGCGGGTGAGACCGGGGGCGAGCAGTACTTC. Amino acid sequence: CAISAGETGGEQYF.

The rearrangement links TRBV28 to TRBJ2-7; tentative D call: TRBD1 (6 bases). Germline CDR1 MDHEN, CDR2 SYDVKM. V lost 8 bases to trimming and J lost 7 bases, with 24 bases between them. CDR3 size: 15 residues. The CDR3 protein is CASPRTDSLTGEQYF. The CDR3 DNA follows: TGTGCCAGCCCCAGGACAGACAGCCTTACGGGTGAGCAGTACTTC.

This clone was picked up one time. This chain links TRBV27 with TRBJ2-5; a possible D gene is TRBD2 (6 bases). In germline, CDR1 is MNHEY, CDR2 SMNVEV (reference sequence). The ends were cut back, 4 bases at V and 1 base at J, with 13 bases in the middle. This CDR3 spans 15 amino acids. The CDR3 reads CASSSYTSSQETQYF. Here the CDR3 DNA reads TGTGCCAGCAGTTCCTACACTAGCAGCCAAGAGACCCAGTACTTC.